This T cell receptor beta chain derives from a study of blood T cell repertoires in COVID-19. At the level of the study: Sample material is recorded as cDNA or gDNA derived from T cells, B-cell-depleted T cells, or PBMCs.

With 3 bases removed from V and 7 bases from J, the gap between germline ends came to 13 bases. The CDR3 is 14 amino acids. Germline V lookup: CDR1 MNHEY, CDR2 SVGAGI. Authors' analysis steps: The assay estimated nucleated cells by amplifying reference gene primers. The method was immunoSEQ multiplex PCR; TCRdb's version includes in-frame clones alone and lacks a portion of them. V, J and clone size reflect that table, while D and trimming were determined from the DNA. The profile shows about 190,000 clones, around 83% of them singletons. The TCR was taken from a woman aged 40-49 years with acute or convalescent COVID-19. This sequence joins TRBV6-5 and TRBJ1-5; D is perhaps TRBD1 (6 bases). Material for sequencing was peripheral blood. The CDR3 DNA sequence: TGTGCCAGCAGTTATAGCGGGGGGCGACAGCCCCAGCATTTT. Translating gives CASSYSGGRQPQHF.